This T cell receptor (beta chain) was documented in a study of T cells after yellow fever vaccination. V was cut by 2 bases and J by 7 bases, with 12 bases left in between. The CDR3 totals 13 residues. Germline V gene lookup returns CDR1 MNHEY and CDR2 SMNVEV (reference sequence). Each CDR3 protein gets one entry after TCRdb re-called the 5' RACE reads with MiXCR. The sample has 300,000 to 350,000 distinct CDR3 sequences; around 4.3% are singletons. The material sequenced was PBMCs, taken 15 days after the yellow fever booster vaccination. This chain uses TRBV27 with TRBJ2-7; D is possibly TRBD1 (6 bases). The clonotype originates from a man aged 18 to 35 who received the YFV17D yellow fever vaccine. CDR3 amino acids: CASSLPGQPEQYV. In DNA, the CDR3 is TGTGCCAGCAGTTTACCTGGACAGCCAGAGCAGTACGTC.